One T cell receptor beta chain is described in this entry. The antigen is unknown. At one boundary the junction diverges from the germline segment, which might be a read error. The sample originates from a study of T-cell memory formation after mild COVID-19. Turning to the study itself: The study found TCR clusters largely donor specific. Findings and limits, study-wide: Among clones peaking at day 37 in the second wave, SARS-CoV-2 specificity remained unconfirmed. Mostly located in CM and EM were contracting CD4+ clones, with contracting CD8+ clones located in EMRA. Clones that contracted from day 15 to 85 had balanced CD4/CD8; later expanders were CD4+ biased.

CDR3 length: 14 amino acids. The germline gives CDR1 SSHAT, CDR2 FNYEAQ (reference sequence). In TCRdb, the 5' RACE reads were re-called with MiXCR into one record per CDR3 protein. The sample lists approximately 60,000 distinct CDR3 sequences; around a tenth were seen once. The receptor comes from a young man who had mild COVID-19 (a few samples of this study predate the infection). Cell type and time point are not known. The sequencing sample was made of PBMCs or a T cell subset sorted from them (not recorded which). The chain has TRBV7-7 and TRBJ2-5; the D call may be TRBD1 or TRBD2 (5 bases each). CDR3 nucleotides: TGTGCTAGCAGCTTAGACGGGGCCCAAGAGACCCAGTACTTC. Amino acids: CASSLDGAQETQYF.